A selection of T cell receptor beta chains follows, all from one sample in a study of identifying expanded T cells in peripheral blood. The protocol was immunoSEQ multiplex PCR, while the TCRdb copy is restricted to in-frame clones and leaves out a portion. The sample consists of roughly 100,000 clones, 70% to 90% of them appearing once. Material: blood. These receptors all come from a person aged 18 to 75 in good health. CDR3s include the opening cysteine and the closing phenylalanine or tryptophan. D genes are given only for firm matches. The listing skips clone size in some rows; elsewhere it reads once, few, many or a size class.

J gene,D gene,V gene,clone size,CDR3 protein,CDR3 DNA
TRBJ2-3,.,TRBV7-9,.,CASSLELVGQPYF,TGTGCCAGCAGCTTAGAGCTTGTGGGACAACCGTATTTT
TRBJ1-1,.,TRBV7-3,.,CASSPTEGTEAFF,TGTGCCAGCAGCCCTACCGAGGGAACTGAAGCTTTCTTT
TRBJ1-1,.,TRBV6-4,few,CASSEVGGNTEAFF,TGTGCCAGCAGTGAAGTCGGAGGGAACACTGAAGCTTTCTTT
TRBJ1-2,.,TRBV5-6,.,CASSRGSDYGYTF,TGTGCCAGCAGCAGGGGATCTGACTATGGCTACACCTTC
TRBJ1-1,TRBD1,TRBV11-2,.,CASSFGQGTEAFF,TGTGCCAGCAGCTTCGGACAGGGTACTGAAGCTTTCTTT
TRBJ2-1,TRBD2,TRBV28,.,CASLAGGGNEQFF,TGTGCCAGCCTAGCGGGAGGCGGCAATGAGCAGTTCTTC
TRBJ2-1,.,TRBV11-1,.,CASSLAGGGANYNEQFF,TGTGCCAGCAGCTTAGCGGGGGGCGGGGCGAACTACAATGAGCAGTTCTTC
TRBJ2-7,TRBD1,TRBV23-1,.,CASSPPGQGNEQYF,TGCGCCAGCAGCCCTCCGGGACAGGGCAACGAGCAGTACTTC
TRBJ2-1,TRBD1,TRBV7-8,.,CASSSISGGAMNNEQFF,TGTGCCAGCAGCTCCATCTCAGGGGGCGCGATGAACAATGAGCAGTTCTTC
TRBJ2-2,.,TRBV5-6,.,CASSLGYRVDTGELFF,TGTGCCAGCAGCTTGGGGTACAGGGTCGACACCGGGGAGCTGTTTTTT
TRBJ2-1,.,TRBV18,once,CASSPTQGSYNEQFF,TGTGCCAGCTCACCAACCCAGGGCTCCTACAATGAGCAGTTCTTC
TRBJ2-3,TRBD1,TRBV5-1,.,CASSLAGTGASPTQYF,TGCGCCAGCAGCTTGGCCGGGACAGGAGCCTCCCCAACGCAGTATTTT
TRBJ1-6,.,TRBV4-3,.,CASSQFYSVGSGNSPLHF,TGCGCCAGCAGCCAATTCTATTCGGTAGGGTCGGGGAATTCACCCCTCCACTTT
TRBJ2-5,.,TRBV28,few,CASKGGNREAIQETQYF,TGTGCCAGCAAAGGGGGGAACCGGGAGGCTATCCAAGAGACCCAGTACTTC
TRBJ2-5,.,TRBV19,.,CASNAPQETQYF,TGTGCCAGTAACGCGCCCCAAGAGACCCAGTACTTC
TRBJ1-5,.,TRBV27,.,CASSLFSGERAQHF,TGTGCCAGCAGTTTATTTAGCGGGGAAAGGGCCCAGCATTTT
TRBJ2-7,.,TRBV5-1,.,CASSLWGEQYF,TGCGCCAGCAGCTTGTGGGGCGAGCAGTACTTC
TRBJ2-2,TRBD1,TRBV28,.,CAGRTGGANTGELFF,TGTGCCGGTAGGACAGGGGGCGCGAACACCGGGGAGCTGTTTTTT
TRBJ1-1,.,TRBV28,.,CASSSAGSGNTEAFF,TGTGCCAGCAGTTCGGCAGGTTCGGGGAACACTGAAGCTTTCTTT
TRBJ2-1,.,TRBV7-2,.,CASSLADLGIVQFF,TGTGCCAGCAGCTTAGCGGATTTAGGGATTGTGCAGTTCTTC
TRBJ2-4,.,TRBV6-5,.,CASSYGVTGKNIQYF,TGTGCCAGCAGTTACGGGGTAACTGGCAAAAACATTCAGTACTTC
TRBJ1-3,.,TRBV19,.,CASSIRFVDHSYGNTIYF,TGTGCCAGTAGTATTCGGTTCGTCGATCACTCTTATGGAAACACCATATATTTT
TRBJ2-7,TRBD1,TRBV18,.,CASSPGTGVSYEQYF,TGTGCCAGCTCTCCAGGGACAGGGGTGTCCTACGAGCAGTACTTC
TRBJ2-4,.,TRBV25-1,.,CASSGGNRDQNIQYF,TGTGCCAGCAGTGGAGGAAACAGGGACCAAAACATTCAGTACTTC
TRBJ2-7,.,TRBV20-1,once,CSARESYEQYF,TGCAGTGCGAGGGAATCCTACGAGCAGTACTTC
TRBJ2-3,TRBD2,TRBV6-4,.,CASRASGIQDTQYF,TGTGCCAGCAGGGCTAGCGGCATACAAGATACGCAGTATTTT
TRBJ1-1,.,TRBV20-1,.,CSAWRDTEAFF,TGCAGTGCATGGAGGGACACTGAAGCTTTCTTT
TRBJ1-5,.,TRBV6-1,once,CASTSGMQPQHF,TGTGCCAGCACTTCAGGTATGCAGCCCCAGCATTTT
TRBJ2-2,TRBD2,TRBV2,.,CASSLTSGGTGELFF,TGTGCCAGCAGTCTTACTAGCGGGGGGACCGGGGAGCTGTTTTTT
TRBJ2-7,.,TRBV28,.,CASEGGFLDEQYF,TGTGCCAGCGAGGGGGGATTCCTGGACGAGCAGTACTTC
TRBJ1-4,.,TRBV9,.,CASSVAPAPNEKLFF,TGTGCCAGCAGCGTAGCTCCCGCTCCTAATGAAAAACTGTTTTTT
TRBJ2-5,.,TRBV7-9,.,CASSPSTGTQYF,TGTGCCAGCAGCCCAAGTACAGGGACCCAGTACTTC
TRBJ1-1,.,TRBV19,.,CASRQESYTEAFF,TGTGCCAGCCGACAGGAATCGTACACTGAAGCTTTCTTT